The 18 T cell receptor beta chains presented below share a single source sample, sequenced in a study of blood T cell repertoires in COVID-19. The data were produced by immunoSEQ multiplex PCR, yet TCRdb's version contains in-frame clones alone and is incomplete. This table has 350,000 to 500,000 clones, 88% appearing once. Sequenced sample: PBMCs or T cells enriched from blood (not recorded which). The receptors shown here come from a woman aged 18-29 years who had been exposed to COVID-19.

This chain joins TRBV28 and TRBJ1-1; 10 bases map to TRBD1. This CDR3 is 14 amino acids long. From germline, CDR1 is MDHEN and CDR2 SYDVKM. With V trimmed by 6 bases and J by 3 bases, 4 bases remained unmatched. CDR3 bases: TGTGCCAGCAGCTTGACAGGGGGCTACACTGAAGCTTTCTTT. Translation: CASSLTGGYTEAFF. The entire variable domain, with the rest obtained from reference TRBV28 and TRBJ1-1, is as follows: DVKVTQSSRYLVKRTGEKVFLECVQDMDHENMFWYRQDPGLGLRLIYFSYDVKMKEKGDIPEGYSVSREKKERFSLILESASTNQTSMYLCASSLTGGYTEAFFGQGTRLTVV.

This chain links TRBV28 with TRBJ2-7; TRBD2 aligns across 11 bases. The CDR3 is 16 residues long. In germline, CDR1 is MDHEN, CDR2 SYDVKM. The junction had 9 bases not matched to a gene; V was cut back by 6 bases and J by 2 bases. The CDR3, as DNA: TGTGCCAGCAGGGGGACTAGCGGCGCCTTCCCCTACGAGCAGTACTTC. Encoded protein: CASRGTSGAFPYEQYF.

This chain connects TRBV28 to TRBJ2-1, with D possibly TRBD1 on 6 matching bases. The V gene's germline CDR1 is MDHEN and CDR2 SYDVKM. The CDR3 is 16 residues long. Between the trimmed V and J ends, which lost 4 bases and 5 bases, there was a span of 18 bases. CDR3 DNA: TGTGCCAGCAGTTCTCCCTGGGCAGGGGATCACAATGAGCAGTTCTTC. Translating it yields CASSSPWAGDHNEQFF.

The chain employs TRBV7-6 and TRBJ2-1; no firm D call. Germline V gene data show CDR1 as SGHVS and CDR2 as FNYEAQ. The CDR3 sequence is 12 residues long. With 5 bases removed from V and 9 bases from J, the gap between germline ends came to 11 bases. CDR3 sequence (DNA): TGTGCCAGCAGCCCCTTCGGTGGTGAGCAGTTCTTC. It is translated as CASSPFGGEQFF.

The chain recombines TRBV19 with TRBJ2-7, with 7 bases aligning to TRBD2. CDR1 is LNHDA and CDR2 is SQIVND in the germline V gene (reference sequence). Trimming took 1 base from V and 4 from J; bases not matched to a gene: 10. The CDR3 is made up of 16 amino acids. CDR3: CASSIGSSGGRYEQYF. Written as DNA, the CDR3 is TGTGCCAGTAGTATAGGATCTTCTGGCGGGAGATACGAGCAGTACTTC.

The rearrangement joins TRBV6-5 to TRBJ2-5; possible D gene TRBD2, 5 bases. Germline-derived CDR1 and CDR2 are MNHEY and SVGAGI. The CDR3 runs to 15 residues. Trimming took 7 bases from V and 3 from J, leaving 18 bases between them. The CDR3 DNA follows: TGTGCCAGCACAAAAATAGGCAGACTAAAAGAGACCCAGTACTTC. Residues: CASTKIGRLKETQYF.

In its sample, this clone was seen a few times. This CDR3 is CASSFERDRKYEQYF. The CDR3 nucleotides are TGTGCCAGCAGCTTCGAACGGGACAGGAAATACGAGCAGTACTTC. V is TRBV5-4 and J is TRBJ2-7; 8 bases match TRBD1. CDR1 is SGHNT, CDR2 YYREEE, per germline (reference sequence). This CDR3 has 15 residues. With V trimmed by 2 bases and J by 4 bases, 8 bases remained unmatched.

The chain has TRBV28 and TRBJ2-1, with 8 nucleotides matching TRBD2. The CDR3 is 17 residues long. The V and J ends lost 5 bases and 7 bases, in that order; junction bases with no gene match: 16. Germline V CDR1 and CDR2: MDHEN, SYDVKM. As DNA, the CDR3 is TGTGCCAGCAGTGCCCCCCCACTAGCGGCCATATTTAATGAGCAGTTCTTC. Its translation: CASSAPPLAAIFNEQFF.

The chain combines TRBV19 with TRBJ2-6; 7 positions agree with TRBD1. The germline V gene encodes CDR1 LNHDA and CDR2 SQIVND (reference sequence). The CDR3 contains 14 residues. The V gene end was trimmed by 9 bases and the J gene end by 1 base; junction bases not matched to a gene: 3. CDR3 sequence reads: CASPQGSGANVLTF. CDR3 in DNA: TGTGCCAGCCCACAGGGGTCTGGGGCCAACGTCCTGACTTTC.

This clone showed up just once. J is TRBJ2-1 and V is TRBV10-3; 8 bases are shared with TRBD2. From germline, CDR1 is ENHRY and CDR2 SYGVKD. The CDR3 length is 13 residues. Trimming removed 6 bases from V and 6 bases from J; junction bases left unmatched: 4. This CDR3 is CAISGLAANEQFF. The CDR3 region has the DNA TGTGCCATCAGCGGACTAGCCGCCAATGAGCAGTTCTTC.

The chain combines TRBV2 with TRBJ1-4; D perhaps matches TRBD1 (5 bases). The V and J ends lost 7 bases and 7 bases respectively, with 16 bases between them. This CDR3 has 14 amino acids. Germline V lookup: CDR1 SNHLY, CDR2 FYNNEI. CDR3 DNA: TGTGCCAGCACCCAAAGGGGAACAGGTGAAAAACTGTTTTTT. As protein: CASTQRGTGEKLFF.

This chain uses TRBV16 with TRBJ1-6; the D is unclear. Deletions cut 0 bases from V and 7 bases from J, with 7 bases between. This CDR3 has 14 residues. Germline V lookup: CDR1 KGHSY, CDR2 FQNENV. This chain's CDR3 is CASSQSAGNSPLHF. The CDR3 DNA reads TGTGCCAGCAGCCAATCGGCGGGGAATTCACCCCTCCACTTT.

This clone turned up a few times. V and J are TRBV28 and TRBJ1-5, with D hard to call. The CDR3 spans 15 residues. V lost 5 bases to trimming and J lost 9 bases, with 20 bases between them. The germline V gene has CDR1 MDHEN and CDR2 SYDVKM. The CDR3 spells CASSQSLRLMGPQHF. The CDR3 nucleotides read TGTGCCAGCAGTCAAAGCCTAAGACTTATGGGGCCCCAGCATTTT. The full variable domain, in which reference TRBV28 and TRBJ1-5 provide the parts outside the CDR3, is DVKVTQSSRYLVKRTGEKVFLECVQDMDHENMFWYRQDPGLGLRLIYFSYDVKMKEKGDIPEGYSVSREKKERFSLILESASTNQTSMYLCASSQSLRLMGPQHFGDGTRLSIL.

The chain couples TRBV6-2 or TRBV6-3 to TRBJ2-2; D gene unclear. V was pared by 2 bases and J by 3 bases, with 7 bases between. Germline loops: CDR1 MNHEY, CDR2 SVGEGT. The CDR3 has 14 residues. The CDR3, as DNA: TGTGCCAGCAGTTACAACAGATACACCGGGGAGCTGTTTTTT. Its translation is CASSYNRYTGELFF.

This clone appeared a single time. The chain joins TRBV7-2 to TRBJ1-6; D remains ambiguous. The CDR3 sequence is 16 residues long. The V end lost 3 bases, the J end lost 5 bases, and 14 bases lay between the germline ends. CDR1 and CDR2 from the germline V gene are SGHTA and FQGNSA. CDR3 nucleotide sequence: TGTGCCAGCAGCTTTCTCGGTCCGAGGGATAATTCACCCCTCCACTTT. Its translation is CASSFLGPRDNSPLHF.

CDR3 region: CASSEATGQETQYF. CDR3 in DNA: TGCGCCAGCAGTGAGGCCACAGGACAAGAGACCCAGTACTTC. This sequence joins TRBV10-1 and TRBJ2-5, with D possibly matching TRBD1 (5 bases). Trimming removed 2 bases from V and 2 bases from J, with 9 bases in between. CDR3 length equals 14 residues. Looked up from germline, CDR1 is WNHNN and CDR2 is SYGVQD (reference sequence).

This chain links TRBV7-9 with TRBJ2-1, with D perhaps TRBD1 (7 bases). Germline lookup yields CDR1 SEHNR and CDR2 FQNEAQ (reference sequence). Trimming shortened V by 3 bases and J by 5 bases, and 14 bases separated the two germline ends. The CDR3 is 15 residues long. The CDR3, as DNA: TGTGCCAGCAGCTTTCCAGGGGGGATCCACAATGAGCAGTTCTTC. This encodes CASSFPGGIHNEQFF.

The genes are TRBV19 and TRBJ2-7, with 7 nucleotides matching TRBD2. CDR1 LNHDA and CDR2 SQIVND come from the germline V gene (reference sequence). The CDR3 has 16 amino acids. The J segment lost 3 bases and the V segment lost 4 bases, leaving 12 bases of the junction unmatched. The CDR3, as DNA: TGTGCCAGTAGTAGGGGAACTAGCGTCCTATTCTACGAGCAGTACTTC. Encoded protein: CASSRGTSVLFYEQYF.